This passage covers 27 T cell receptor beta chains from one sample sequenced in a study of blood T cell repertoires in COVID-19. TCRdb keeps only in-frame clones here, not all; method: immunoSEQ multiplex PCR. The table has 200,000 to 300,000 clones, about 85% seen once. The sample comprised peripheral blood. These receptor sequences come from a woman aged 55 to 70 with active or convalescent COVID-19.

This chain links TRBV5-1 with TRBJ2-1; 9 nucleotides match TRBD2. After removal of 4 bases from V and 6 bases from J, the junction contained 8 bases not matched to a gene. Germline lookup yields CDR1 SGHRS and CDR2 YFSETQ. The CDR3 length is 15 residues. CDR3 amino acids: CASSRGREGTNEQFF. The CDR3 nucleotides read TGCGCCAGCAGCCGGGGGCGGGAGGGGACCAATGAGCAGTTCTTC.

The CDR3, as DNA: TGTGCCAGCAGCCCTACGTGGGAGGTAGGCACTGAAGCTTTCTTT. It encodes CASSPTWEVGTEAFF. V gene TRBV11-1 combines with J gene TRBJ1-1; D not certain. Germline assignment: CDR1 SGHAT and CDR2 FQDESV (reference sequence). There are 15 residues in the CDR3. V lost 5 bases, J lost 4 bases, and 17 bases lay in between.

J is TRBJ1-5 and V is TRBV27; possibly TRBD1 for D (6 bases). Germline V gives CDR1 MNHEY, CDR2 SMNVEV (reference sequence). V was pared by 0 bases and J by 6 bases, with 9 bases between. CDR3 length equals 14 residues. This chain's CDR3 is CASSLSGAGQPQHF. The CDR3 coding sequence is TGTGCCAGCAGTTTATCGGGGGCGGGTCAGCCCCAGCATTTT.

CDR3 DNA sequence: TGTGCCAGCAGCTCCCCGGGACAGGGTGTAAATTCTTTCTTT. Protein product: CASSSPGQGVNSFF. The chain recombines TRBV5-4 with TRBJ1-1; 9 nucleotides line up with TRBD1. The CDR3 has 14 amino acids. Germline lookup yields CDR1 SGHNT and CDR2 YYREEE (reference sequence). The V and J ends lost 3 bases and 12 bases, in that order; junction bases with no gene match: 12.

This chain links TRBV7-2 with TRBJ2-2, with 7 bases identical to TRBD1. Per germline, CDR1 SGHTA and CDR2 FQGNSA. V gave up 5 bases and J gave up 4 bases; unmatched junction bases: 7. The CDR3 is made up of 15 amino acids. The CDR3, as DNA: TGTGCCAGCAGCCACCGGACAGGCGGCACCGGGGAGCTGTTTTTT. Its protein is CASSHRTGGTGELFF.

The chain links TRBV7-2 to TRBJ1-1; 7 nucleotides line up with TRBD1. J gave up 3 bases and V 1 base, and 14 bases lay outside the gene matches. Looked up from germline, CDR1 is SGHTA and CDR2 is FQGNSA. This CDR3 is 18 amino acids long. CDR3 residues: CASSLVGFQGGRHTEAFF. The CDR3 DNA reads TGTGCCAGCAGCTTAGTAGGTTTTCAAGGGGGCAGGCACACTGAAGCTTTCTTT.

The V call is TRBV18, the J call TRBJ2-7, with 12 bases that match TRBD2. CDR1 KGHSH and CDR2 LQKENI come from the germline V gene. This CDR3 region has 14 residues. V lost 5 bases, J lost 2 bases, and 1 base stayed unmatched. The CDR3: CASSRTSGAYEQYF. In DNA, the CDR3 is TGTGCCAGCTCAAGGACTAGCGGGGCCTACGAGCAGTACTTC. The full variable domain, completed using reference TRBV18 and TRBJ2-7, is NAGVMQNPRHLVRRRGQEARLRCSPMKGHSHVYWYRQLPEEGLKFMVYLQKENIIDESGMPKERFSAEFPKEGPSILRIQQVVRGDSAAYFCASSRTSGAYEQYFGPGTRLTVT.

Here the CDR3 DNA reads TGTGCCAGCAGCCGAGGGACTCGAATCGGGAATGAGCAGTTCTTC. Its protein is CASSRGTRIGNEQFF. The gene calls are TRBV13 and TRBJ2-1; weak D call: TRBD2 (6 bases). Germline V lookup: CDR1 PRHDT, CDR2 FYEKMQ (reference sequence). The CDR3 runs 15 residues. The V end was cut by 5 bases, the J end by 7 bases, with 18 bases between.

V is TRBV6-5 and J is TRBJ1-2, with no clear D. V gave up 8 bases and J gave up 2 bases, with 18 bases separating them. The CDR3 covers 15 residues. Germline V CDR1 and CDR2: MNHEY, SVGAGI. The CDR3 DNA reads TGTGCCAGCCAACCCCCCTATGCATGGAACTATGGCTACACCTTC. This codes for CASQPPYAWNYGYTF.

V usage is TRBV9 and J usage is TRBJ1-6; 9 bases fit TRBD1. The CDR3 length is 14 residues. Germline values: CDR1 SGDLS, CDR2 YYNGEE. Trimming removed 7 bases from V and 6 bases from J; junction bases left unmatched: 5. The CDR3 DNA is TGTGCCAGCGGGTTGACAGGGGGTAATTCACCCCTCCACTTT. Encoded protein: CASGLTGGNSPLHF.

This chain connects TRBV10-2 to TRBJ2-1; 12 bases match TRBD2. Germline V gene lookup returns CDR1 WSHSY and CDR2 SAAADI. The CDR3 runs 13 residues. V shed 6 bases, J shed 15 bases, and the junction held 9 bases outside the gene matches. The CDR3 spells CASSLTSGRAAFF. In DNA, the CDR3 is TGCGCCAGCAGCTTGACTAGCGGGAGAGCGGCGTTCTTC.

This clone was counted between two and nine times. The chain has TRBV4-2 and TRBJ2-1; 9 bases are a match to TRBD1. The V and J ends lost 0 bases and 6 bases, in that order; junction bases with no gene match: 6. Germline V gene data show CDR1 as LGHNA and CDR2 as YNFKEQ. The CDR3 contains 16 residues. This CDR3 is CASSQEKGDRVNEQFF. The CDR3 DNA is TGTGCCAGCAGCCAAGAGAAAGGGGACAGGGTCAATGAGCAGTTCTTC.

V and J are TRBV11-3 and TRBJ2-3; tentatively, D is TRBD1 (5 bases). CDR1 and CDR2 from the germline V gene are SGHNT and YENEEA. The length of the CDR3 is 14 residues. V dropped 0 bases and J dropped 1 base, with 5 bases sitting between them. The CDR3 nucleotides read TGTGCCAGCAGCTTAGAACAGGGCACAGATACGCAGTATTTT. Residues: CASSLEQGTDTQYF.

The chain couples TRBV30 to TRBJ1-5; the D is unclear. The CDR3 spans 12 residues. With 1 base removed from V and 3 bases from J, the gap between germline ends came to 4 bases. CDR1 is GTSNPN and CDR2 is SVGIG in the germline V gene (reference sequence). The chain's CDR3 is CAWSGDNQPQHF. For the CDR3, the DNA is TGTGCCTGGAGTGGCGACAATCAGCCCCAGCATTTT.

Concerning this clone itself: One junction end disagrees with the germline gene, perhaps due to a read error. The chain has TRBV3-1 (or the pseudogene TRBV3-2) and TRBJ1-1; D perhaps matches TRBD1 (5 bases). Germline V gives CDR1 LGHDT, CDR2 YNNKEL (reference sequence). The CDR3 has 13 residues. The CDR3 region is CASNPGGGASPAF. The CDR3 DNA sequence: TGTGCCAGCAACCCGGGGGGAGGGGCGTCTCCCGCCTTT.

The chain has TRBV27 and TRBJ1-1; weak D call: TRBD1 (6 bases). The CDR3 contains 15 residues. The germline CDR1 and CDR2 sequences are MNHEY and SMNVEV (reference sequence). CDR3 in DNA: TGTGTCGTCAGCAGGGGAAGAGAGAGGGTCACTGAAGCTTTCTTT. It codes for CVVSRGRERVTEAFF.

This clone came up a few times. The chain employs TRBV19 and TRBJ2-1; 9 bases agree with TRBD1. From germline, CDR1 is LNHDA and CDR2 SQIVND (reference sequence). The V gene end was trimmed by 8 bases and the J gene end by 7 bases; junction bases not matched to a gene: 12. There are 15 residues in the CDR3. The CDR3 DNA follows: TGTGCCAGTTCCCAATCGGGACAGGGTATGAATGAGCAGTTCTTC. Encoded protein: CASSQSGQGMNEQFF.

The J gene is TRBJ1-6, the V gene TRBV25-1, with TRBD1 identical over 8 bases. This CDR3 is built from 17 residues. Trimming cost V 1 base and J 7 bases; bases outside gene matches: 9. Germline lookup yields CDR1 MGHDK and CDR2 SYGVNS. The CDR3 region is CASSEFWQGAPNSPLHF. CDR3 nucleotide sequence: TGTGCCAGCAGTGAATTCTGGCAGGGGGCCCCCAATTCACCCCTCCACTTT.

V and J are TRBV27 and TRBJ2-7; 8 nucleotides match TRBD1. The junction had 7 bases not matched to a gene; V was cut back by 5 bases and J by 1 base. CDR1 and CDR2 (germline): MNHEY, SMNVEV (reference sequence). The CDR3 runs 15 residues. The CDR3 DNA follows: TGTGCCAGCAGTACCCCCGGGACAGGATCCTACGAGCAGTACTTC. It encodes CASSTPGTGSYEQYF.

The J gene is TRBJ2-4, the V gene TRBV29-1; maybe TRBD2 (6 bases). The CDR3 runs 15 residues. V shed 5 bases and J shed 6 bases, with 20 bases lying between them. Germline V CDR1 and CDR2: SQVTM, ANQGSEA. This chain's CDR3 is CSVRVAVLVGNIQYF. For the CDR3, the DNA is TGCAGCGTTCGGGTAGCGGTACTAGTTGGAAACATTCAGTACTTC.

The chain uses TRBV23-1 and TRBJ1-1; 7 nucleotides line up with TRBD1. TRBV23-1 is annotated as an ORF whose role is uncertain. CDR3 length equals 15 residues. The J segment lost 1 base and the V segment lost 0 bases, leaving 2 bases of the junction unmatched. The CDR3 region has the DNA TGCGCCAGCAGTCAATCGGGACAGCAGAACACTGAAGCTTTCTTT. This codes for CASSQSGQQNTEAFF.

On this clone itself: This sample includes further DNA sequences coding for the same CDR3. The rearrangement joins TRBV6-5 to TRBJ1-3, with no clear D. Germline CDR1 is MNHEY and CDR2 is SVGAGI. CDR3 size: 15 residues. With 6 bases removed from V and 0 bases from J, the gap between germline ends came to 12 bases. CDR3 sequence reads: CASSLRGLSGNTIYF. As DNA, the CDR3 is TGTGCCAGCAGCCTCAGAGGGCTCTCTGGAAACACCATATATTTT.

This clone was detected only once. The J gene is TRBJ2-6, the V gene TRBV19; D possibly corresponds to TRBD2 (5 bases). V shed 0 bases and J shed 0 bases, with 6 bases lying between them. Germline CDR1 is LNHDA and CDR2 is SQIVND (reference sequence). This CDR3 region has 16 residues. CDR3 coding DNA: TGTGCCAGTAGTATAGAGAGGGTCTCTGGGGCCAACGTCCTGACTTTC. It yields the protein CASSIERVSGANVLTF.

V and J are TRBV5-1 and TRBJ2-3; TRBD2 agrees at 13 bases. Unmatched junction bases numbered 12, after V lost 4 bases and J lost 1 base. Germline V lookup: CDR1 SGHRS, CDR2 YFSETQ. This CDR3 region has 19 residues. As DNA, the CDR3 is TGCGCCAGCAGCATCCCAGGGACTAGCGGGGAAAGACGCACAGATACGCAGTATTTT. Amino acids: CASSIPGTSGERRTDTQYF.

This rearrangement joins TRBV3-1 (or the pseudogene TRBV3-2) to TRBJ2-3; a possible D gene is TRBD2 (5 bases). Germline values: CDR1 LGHDT, CDR2 YNNKEL (reference sequence). Trimming left V 6 bases short and J 0 bases short, with 13 bases between. The CDR3 runs to 15 residues. Here the CDR3 reads CASRLTSSSTDTQYF. CDR3 sequence (DNA): TGTGCCAGCAGACTTACTAGTTCTAGCACAGATACGCAGTATTTT.

The chain has TRBV7-8 and TRBJ1-3; D is perhaps TRBD1 (6 bases). The germline gives CDR1 SGHVS, CDR2 FQNEAQ. This CDR3 region has 16 residues. V lost 4 bases and J lost 0, with 13 bases in between. This CDR3 reads CASSSSDRYSGNTIYF. In DNA, the CDR3 is TGTGCCAGCAGCTCGTCGGACAGATACTCTGGAAACACCATATATTTT.

This clone was seen ten or more times. The chain has TRBV19 and TRBJ1-1, with 8 positions matching TRBD1. The CDR3 consists of 15 residues. Germline values: CDR1 LNHDA, CDR2 SQIVND (reference sequence). V dropped 2 bases and J dropped 0; count of bases not matched to a gene: 2. CDR3 nucleotide sequence: TGTGCCAGTAGTATACGGACAGGGTTGAACACTGAAGCTTTCTTT. It specifies CASSIRTGLNTEAFF.